This TCR beta chain emerged from a study of read filtering for tumor transcriptome and immune sequencing. This clonotype was seen at least ten times. V was pared by 5 bases and J by 5 bases, with 1 base of the junction left unmatched. The CDR3 is made up of 13 amino acids. From germline, CDR1 is MNHEY and CDR2 SVGEGT. From about 400 ng of RNA, a library with molecular barcoded alpha/delta and beta/gamma adaptors was made. From the reads, TCRdb called clonotypes with MiXCR, one entry per CDR3 protein. The sample carries 35,000 to 50,000 distinct CDR3 sequences, roughly 13% recorded once. The sample consisted of a population of CD138-negative cells sorted from bone marrow. The receptor comes from a donor at least 40 years old with multiple myeloma. The chain links TRBV6-2 or TRBV6-3 to TRBJ2-2; 8 positions match TRBD1. CDR3 DNA sequence: TGTGCCAGCAGTCGGACAGGGACCGGGGAGCTGTTTTTT. Translated: CASSRTGTGELFF.